The rows below give T cell receptor beta chains drawn from one sample of a study of cytomegalovirus exposure and HLA in healthy donors. Clones were read by immunoSEQ multiplex PCR, and TCRdb kept only the in-frame ones, dropping some. The table records roughly 150,000 clones, about four fifths of them present only once. The sequenced sample consisted of PBMCs. The origin of the receptors is a male donor in good health and CMV-seropositive. The CDR3 runs from the conserved cysteine through the conserved F or W. Each record gives: J gene, V gene, D gene, clone size, CDR3 DNA, CDR3 protein. A D gene is named only where the DNA matches it firmly. Some rows mark clone size as missing; the rest say once, few, many or name a class of expanded clone.

>TRBJ2-7|TRBV5-1|TRBD1|NA
TGCGCCAGCAGCTTGACAGGGGGGCCGACCTACGAGCAGTACTTC
CASSLTGGPTYEQYF
>TRBJ1-5|TRBV7-2|TRBD1|NA
TGTGCCAGCGGACAGGTGGATAGCAATCAGCCCCAGCATTTT
CASGQVDSNQPQHF
>TRBJ2-5|TRBV6-5|TRBD1|NA
TGTGCCAGCAGTTCTGGGGGACAGCTCCCCCAGTACTTC
CASSSGGQLPQYF
>TRBJ2-5|TRBV7-9|NA|NA
TGTGCCAGCAGCTTATTAGGCGGGGACGAGACCCAGTACTTC
CASSLLGGDETQYF
>TRBJ2-5|TRBV11-2|TRBD2|NA
TGTGCCAGCAGCTCCGCCCTATTGTCTAGCGGGAGGGCCATAGAGACCCAGTACTTC
CASSSALLSSGRAIETQYF
>TRBJ2-7|TRBV27|NA|few
TGTGCCAGCAAACGTTTAGGGGGATCGATTTACGAGCAGTACTTC
CASKRLGGSIYEQYF
>TRBJ1-1|TRBV10-3|TRBD1|NA
TGTGCCATCAGTCGGGTCCCGGGACAGGGGAGGTCTGAAGCTTTCTTT
CAISRVPGQGRSEAFF
>TRBJ2-1|TRBV18|TRBD2|NA
TGTGCCAGCTCACCACTTTCTAGCGGGGGATCGTACAATGAGCAGTTCTTC
CASSPLSSGGSYNEQFF
>TRBJ1-1|TRBV7-9|NA|once
TGTGCCAGCAGCACGCGGGCGGCGCAGACCACTGAAGCTTTCTTT
CASSTRAAQTTEAFF
>TRBJ1-4|TRBV5-1|TRBD1|NA
TGCGCCAGCAGCTTGCAGGGGGTTAATGAAAAACTGTTTTTT
CASSLQGVNEKLFF
>TRBJ1-3|TRBV5-4|TRBD1|NA
TGTGCCAGCAGCTCAGAACAGGGGGCGCGGGGAAACACCATATATTTT
CASSSEQGARGNTIYF
>TRBJ2-1|TRBV30|TRBD2|once
TGTGCCTGGCTGAGCGGGGGCTATAACAATGAGCAGTTCTTC
CAWLSGGYNNEQFF
>TRBJ1-1|TRBV15|NA|NA
TGTGCCACCAGCAGAATTGTCGGTGAAGCTTTCTTT
CATSRIVGEAFF
>TRBJ1-1|TRBV6-1|NA|NA
TGTGCCAGCAGTTTCTTTTGGACAGACAACACTGAAGCTTTCTTT
CASSFFWTDNTEAFF
>TRBJ1-2|TRBV30|NA|NA
TGTGCCTGGAGTGTCCCCCCCAGGAACTATGGCTACACCTTC
CAWSVPPRNYGYTF
>TRBJ2-2|TRBV4-1|TRBD1|NA
TGCGCCAGCAGCCCCGGACAGGGGCTATACACCGGGGAGCTGTTTTTT
CASSPGQGLYTGELFF
>TRBJ1-1|TRBV5-1|NA|once
TGCGCCAGCAGCGAGGGCGTCAATGGGCCTGAAGCTTTCTTT
CASSEGVNGPEAFF
>TRBJ1-4|TRBV5-4|TRBD1|NA
TGTGCCAGCAGCGCGGGCGGACAGGGAAGTGAAAAACTGTTTTTT
CASSAGGQGSEKLFF
>TRBJ2-7|TRBV7-2|TRBD2|NA
TGTGCCAGCAGCCCGGGCCTAGCGGGGGTTGGCCCCTACGAGCAGTACTTC
CASSPGLAGVGPYEQYF
>TRBJ2-1|TRBV5-1|TRBD1|NA
TGCGCCAGCAGCTCGGGACAGAGCAATGAGCAGTTCTTC
CASSSGQSNEQFF
>TRBJ1-2|TRBV5-1|NA|NA
TGCGCCAGCAGCGACGGGTCTAACTATGGCTACACCTTC
CASSDGSNYGYTF
>TRBJ2-7|TRBV28|NA|few
TGTGCCAGCACCACGAGGGCAACCTCCTACGAGCAGTACTTC
CASTTRATSYEQYF
>TRBJ2-1|TRBV5-1|TRBD2|few
TGCGCCAGCACCTTTAGCGGGAGTAACAATGAGCAGTTCTTC
CASTFSGSNNEQFF
>TRBJ2-7|TRBV5-4|NA|NA
TGTGCCAGCAGCCCGGACATCCTCTCCTACGAGCAGTACTTC
CASSPDILSYEQYF
>TRBJ1-4|TRBV7-9|NA|once
TGTGCCAGCAGCTTAGCAGGGGCGCGCAATGAAAAACTGTTTTTT
CASSLAGARNEKLFF
>TRBJ2-2|TRBV10-1|TRBD2|once
TGCGCCAGCAGTGAGCCTACTAGCGGGAACACCGGGGAGCTGTTTTTT
CASSEPTSGNTGELFF
>TRBJ2-7|TRBV7-2|TRBD2|NA
TGTGCCAGCAGCTTCGTAGCGGGCGTAAGCTACGAGCAGTACTTC
CASSFVAGVSYEQYF
>TRBJ1-4|TRBV4-3|NA|NA
TGCGCCAGCAGCCAAGATCCCCTTCTTGAAAAACTGTTTTTT
CASSQDPLLEKLFF
>TRBJ1-1|TRBV14|NA|NA
TGTGCCAGCAGCCAAGTTAGACAGAGGAACACTGAAGCTTTCTTT
CASSQVRQRNTEAFF
>TRBJ1-4|TRBV18|TRBD1|NA
TGTGCCAGCTCACCACGTCCATTCGGGACAGGGGATGAAAAACTGTTTTTT
CASSPRPFGTGDEKLFF
>TRBJ2-1|TRBV29-1|TRBD2|NA
TGCAGCGTTGTTAGCGGGAGGTGGAATGAGCAGTTCTTC
CSVVSGRWNEQFF
>TRBJ2-1|TRBV5-5|TRBD1|NA
TGTGCCAGTTGGGACAGAAGAAACTCCTACAATGAGCAGTTCTTC
CASWDRRNSYNEQFF
>TRBJ1-2|TRBV19|NA|NA
TGTGCCAGTACCCATTCAGGGTTCCCCGTTGGAGGCTACACCTTC
CASTHSGFPVGGYTF
>TRBJ2-5|TRBV7-9|TRBD2|NA
TGTGCCAGCAGCCAGAGGTCCCTTCGGGAGGAAGAGACCCAGTACTTC
CASSQRSLREEETQYF
>TRBJ2-7|TRBV19|TRBD1|NA
TGTGCCAGTAGCCCACAGGGGGCGCGGATATACGAGCAGTACTTC
CASSPQGARIYEQYF
>TRBJ1-3|TRBV4-3|NA|NA
TGCGCCAGCAGCCAAGATGAAGGGGCTCTATCTGGAAACACCATATATTTT
CASSQDEGALSGNTIYF
>TRBJ1-2|TRBV27|TRBD1|NA
TGTGCCAGCAGAACGCGGGACACAGGGGAGGGCTACACCTTC
CASRTRDTGEGYTF
>TRBJ2-7|TRBV30|TRBD2|few
TGTGCCTGGAGCCGGAGGGGAGGGTCGGGGCGCGAGCAGTACTTC
CAWSRRGGSGREQYF
>TRBJ2-6|TRBV27|NA|NA
TGTGCCACCCTCGGTTGGGGGGCCAACGTCCTGACTTTC
CATLGWGANVLTF
>TRBJ1-2|TRBV7-2|NA|NA
TGTGCCAGCAGCTTAGGGCAGTCTAACTATGGCTACACCTTC
CASSLGQSNYGYTF
>TRBJ1-4|TRBV28|TRBD1|few
TGTGCCAGCCACAGGGGGGGGGAGGGTGAAAAACTGTTTTTT
CASHRGGEGEKLFF
>TRBJ2-4|TRBV18|TRBD1|NA
TGTGCCAGCTCTTGGGGGACAGGGAGAAACAGTCAGTACTTC
CASSWGTGRNSQYF
>TRBJ2-3|TRBV4-1|TRBD1|NA
TGCGCCAGCAGCCAAGAATACAGGGGGCGGACAGATACGCAGTATTTT
CASSQEYRGRTDTQYF
>TRBJ1-1|TRBV5-1|NA|NA
TGCGCCAGCAGCTTGACCCCGGGTCCAAGTCCTGAAGCTTTCTTT
CASSLTPGPSPEAFF
>TRBJ1-1|TRBV5-4|NA|NA
TGTGCCAGCAGCTTGGTATCGGGGAACACTGAAGCTTTCTTT
CASSLVSGNTEAFF
>TRBJ1-6|TRBV9|NA|NA
TGTGCCAGCAACCAGGGAATGGATTCACCCCTCCACTTT
CASNQGMDSPLHF
>TRBJ2-1|TRBV5-6|TRBD2|NA
TGTGCCAGCGTTGGGGAGCGGGGGGGAAACTACAATGAGCAGTTCTTC
CASVGERGGNYNEQFF
>TRBJ2-5|TRBV7-6|NA|few
TGTGCCAGCAGCTTAGGGTCGACATCGTACCAAGAGACCCAGTACTTC
CASSLGSTSYQETQYF
>TRBJ1-2|TRBV19|TRBD1|NA
TGTGCCAGTGCTACGGGGACAGGAACTAATATTAACTATGGCTACACCTTC
CASATGTGTNINYGYTF
>TRBJ2-7|TRBV28|NA|NA
TGTGCCAGCAGCCCCGTGATGTCAGGCACCTACGAGCAGTACTTC
CASSPVMSGTYEQYF
>TRBJ1-1|TRBV7-2|NA|NA
TGTGCCAGCAGCTTAAACTGGAACACTGAAGCTTTCTTT
CASSLNWNTEAFF
>TRBJ1-5|TRBV6-4|NA|NA
TGTGCCAGCAGTGTGGAGGAACAACAGCCCCAGCATTTT
CASSVEEQQPQHF
>TRBJ2-7|TRBV5-6|NA|once
TGTGCCAGCAGCGGGGCAAGGACACCTAAACCAGACGAGCAGTACTTC
CASSGARTPKPDEQYF
>TRBJ1-1|TRBV5-1|TRBD1|NA
TGCGCCAGCAGCTTTGGGAACCGACAGGTGCAGGGGGCAGAGACTGAAGCTTTCTTT
CASSFGNRQVQGAETEAFF
>TRBJ1-2|TRBV30|NA|NA
TGTGCTATTCTAGGTGATGGCTACACCTTC
CAILGDGYTF